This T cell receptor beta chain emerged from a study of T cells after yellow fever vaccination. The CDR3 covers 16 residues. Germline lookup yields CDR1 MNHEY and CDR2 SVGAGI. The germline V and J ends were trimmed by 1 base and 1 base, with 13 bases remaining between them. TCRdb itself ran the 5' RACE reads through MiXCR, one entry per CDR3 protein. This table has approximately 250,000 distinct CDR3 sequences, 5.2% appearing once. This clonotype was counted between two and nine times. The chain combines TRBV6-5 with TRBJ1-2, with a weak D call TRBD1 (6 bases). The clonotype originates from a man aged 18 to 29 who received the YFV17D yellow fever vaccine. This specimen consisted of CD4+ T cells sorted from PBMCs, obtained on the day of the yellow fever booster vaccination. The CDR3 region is CASSYWPLGGNYGYTF. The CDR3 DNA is TGTGCCAGCAGTTACTGGCCCTTAGGGGGTAACTATGGCTACACCTTC.